The clone carrying this T cell receptor beta chain has ten or more counts. Regarding time point: newly diagnosed GD, antithyroid drugs for less than 3 months. PBMC-derived RNA was used for the TCR library. The length of the CDR3 is 14 residues. The germline V and J ends were trimmed by 0 bases and 10 bases, with 15 bases remaining between them. Germline lookup yields CDR1 LNHNV and CDR2 YYDKDF (reference sequence). This record comes from a study of regulatory T cells in long-lasting Graves disease. Arm-PCR of CDR3 regions and iRepertoire HTBI primers were the basis on which TCR beta libraries were built. Original processing methods: Samples revealed under 65 TRBV and some 15 TRBJ segments. TCRdb analysed the multiplex PCR reads with MiXCR anew, one entry per CDR3 protein. For this entry, the V and J calls and clone size follow TCRdb and not the study's own pipeline. This table has 200,000 to 250,000 distinct CDR3 sequences, around 19% appearing once.

These data were also filed under a second study, of T cells in Graves' hyperthyroidism and ophthalmopathy. According to that study: Most expanded thyroid clonotypes above 0.001 recurred in blood. The model identified upcoming ophthalmopathy a median approximately six months ahead of onset.

Sequences were derived from peripheral blood mononuclear cells (PBMCs), sampled at new diagnosis, from a patient treated with antithyroid drugs. The sequence came from a woman aged 25 to 39 with Graves disease. The chain uses TRBV15 and TRBJ1-1; tentative D call: TRBD1 (6 bases). The CDR3 DNA reads TGTGCCACCAGCAGAGATCGGGGGGGGCGGGCAGCTTTCTTT. It specifies CATSRDRGGRAAFF.